This T cell receptor beta chain was profiled in a study of response to subunit inactivated influenza vaccine. General study results and limits: Seasonal influenza vaccination, on each occasion, was suggested by the authors to recruit few new T cells.

TCRdb reprocessed the RT-PCR reads via MiXCR and lists one record per CDR3 protein. Of almost 250,000 distinct CDR3 sequences in the sample, roughly an eighth are singletons; the top ten hold about 7.8%. There are 16 residues in the CDR3. The ends were cut back, 1 base at V and 1 base at J, with 12 bases in the middle. Germline loops: CDR1 SGHKS, CDR2 YYEKEE (reference sequence). Remarks on this clonotype: Its antigen is not identified.

The source is a man aged 45-65 years who received an inactivated influenza vaccine. The material was non-naive T cells sorted from PBMCs, obtained around two weeks before vaccination. The chain employs TRBV5-5 and TRBJ2-1; TRBD1 might be the D (5 bases). The CDR3 DNA reads as TGTGCCAGCAGCTTGTTCCAGGGAAGATCCTACAATGAGCAGTTCTTC. Its translation is CASSLFQGRSYNEQFF.